This T cell receptor beta chain emerged from a study of T cell clonotyping in hematopoietic cell transplantation. Measured with immunoSEQ multiplex PCR; TCRdb has only the in-frame clones, and not every one. The sample consists of 70,000 or so clones, about 94% of them appearing once. Whole-study results and caveats: No sorting was done, leaving CD4 and CD8 contributions mixed. At the given depth, recipient repertoires were over 95% de novo clonotypes. Higher Inverse Simpson Index values in graft donor and pretransplant recipient predicted broader posttransplant TCR diversity. After transplant, recipient diversity fell while pathologically expanded clonotypes grew through day 180.

This CDR3 has 15 amino acids. Germline-derived CDR1 and CDR2 are SGHNT and YYREEE (reference sequence). Trimming cost V 0 bases and J 7 bases; bases outside gene matches: 5. For this clone: Its matching antigen is unknown.

The receptor's source is a man in his forties or fifties in good health. Some clones in this sample may be carry-over from other donors' samples. The chain carries TRBV5-4 and TRBJ1-4; 8 bases fit TRBD1. Input material: peripheral blood mononuclear cells. The CDR3, as DNA: TGTGCCAGCAGCTTGGTTGCAGGGGGCAGTGAAAAACTGTTTTTT. It codes for CASSLVAGGSEKLFF.